Listed here are 26 T cell receptor beta chains from one sample, sequenced in a study of blood T cell repertoires in COVID-19. Data came from immunoSEQ multiplex PCR; TCRdb stores just in-frame clones and leaves some out. Among 200,000 to 300,000 clones, around 80% were seen once, and the ten largest hold approximately 3.5%. Source material: peripheral blood. The receptor set was obtained from a woman younger than 30 with acute or convalescent COVID-19.

The rearrangement joins TRBV30 to TRBJ2-5, with 8 bases aligning to TRBD1. Germline V gene sequence: CDR1 GTSNPN, CDR2 SVGIG (reference sequence). Trimming at V came to 3 bases and at J to 1 base, leaving 31 bases not matched to a gene. The CDR3 length is 23 residues. Here the CDR3 reads CAWSLGESARGRGQFYTQETQYF. The CDR3, as DNA: TGTGCCTGGAGCCTCGGGGAGTCGGCTAGGGGCAGGGGGCAATTTTACACCCAAGAGACCCAGTACTTC.

The J gene is TRBJ2-7, the V gene TRBV18; D perhaps matches TRBD1 (6 bases). The CDR3 is 13 residues long. Germline V lookup: CDR1 KGHSH, CDR2 LQKENI. The ends were cut back, 5 bases at V and 1 base at J, with 9 bases in the middle. The CDR3 loop is CASSVDRSYEQYF. The CDR3 DNA sequence: TGTGCCAGCTCAGTCGACAGGTCCTACGAGCAGTACTTC.

The V and J genes are TRBV3-1 (or the pseudogene TRBV3-2) and TRBJ2-6, with 10 bases aligning to TRBD2. Germline V gives CDR1 LGHDT, CDR2 YNNKEL (reference sequence). The ends lost 0 bases at V and 0 bases at J; junction bases unmatched: 5. This CDR3 contains 19 residues. This CDR3 is CASSQDSEREGSGANVLTF. The DNA for the CDR3 is TGTGCCAGCAGCCAAGATAGTGAGCGGGAGGGCTCTGGGGCCAACGTCCTGACTTTC.

CDR3 DNA: TGTGCCATCGCCTCGACTAGCGGGAGTGGGTATGAGCAGTTCTTC. Translating it yields CAIASTSGSGYEQFF. This chain connects TRBV10-3 to TRBJ2-1; TRBD2 matches at 12 bases. The CDR3 is made up of 15 amino acids. Germline V gives CDR1 ENHRY, CDR2 SYGVKD. V lost 8 bases, J lost 8 bases, and 10 bases stayed unmatched.

This CDR3 is CASSSLPRAVPGELFF. The CDR3 coding sequence is TGTGCCAGCAGTTCTCTCCCCAGGGCGGTTCCCGGGGAGCTGTTTTTT. The V and J genes are TRBV6-2 or TRBV6-3 and TRBJ2-2; tentative D call: TRBD1 (5 bases). V lost 4 bases and J 6 bases, leaving 18 bases between the germline ends. Per germline, CDR1 MNHEY and CDR2 SVGEGT. The CDR3 spans 16 residues.

The chain links TRBV7-2 to TRBJ2-1; weak D call: TRBD2 (6 bases). Trimming left V 3 bases short and J 8 bases short, with 20 bases between. Germline assignment: CDR1 SGHTA and CDR2 FQGNSA. This CDR3 is built from 16 residues. The CDR3 DNA follows: TGTGCCAGCAGCTTGCAACCCGGGGGTCTAGCCGATGAGCAGTTCTTC. Its translation is CASSLQPGGLADEQFF. Full variable domain (rest looked up from reference TRBV7-2 and TRBJ2-1): GAGVSQSPSNKVTEKGKDVELRCDPISGHTALYWYRQSLGQGLEFLIYFQGNSAPDKSGLPSDRFSAERTGGSVSTLTIQRTQQEDSAVYLCASSLQPGGLADEQFFGPGTRLTVL.

The chain recombines TRBV5-5 with TRBJ2-3; a weak D match, TRBD1 (6 bases). V dropped 4 bases and J dropped 3 bases, with 18 bases sitting between them. CDR1 is SGHKS and CDR2 is YYEKEE in the germline V gene (reference sequence). The CDR3 is 16 amino acids. The CDR3 coding sequence is TGTGCCAGCAGCCCTAAGAGGACAGTTACAACAGATACGCAGTATTTT. Translated, it gives CASSPKRTVTTDTQYF.

The chain combines TRBV3-1 (or the pseudogene TRBV3-2) with TRBJ2-1; TRBD2 agrees at 9 bases. The germline V gene encodes CDR1 LGHDT and CDR2 YNNKEL (reference sequence). J gave up 9 bases and V 4 bases, and 7 bases lay outside the gene matches. The CDR3 is 14 residues long. This CDR3 reads CASSRGTSYIEQFF. In DNA, the CDR3 is TGTGCCAGCAGCCGGGGGACTAGCTATATTGAGCAGTTCTTC.

This clone was seen only once. This chain links TRBV4-3 with TRBJ2-7, with a weak D call TRBD1 (6 bases). The germline V gene has CDR1 LGHNA and CDR2 YSLEER. V lost 0 bases to trimming and J lost 9 bases, with 18 bases between them. The CDR3 covers 15 residues. This CDR3 is CASSQEYRASRGQYF. The CDR3 bases are TGCGCCAGCAGCCAAGAGTACAGGGCATCTCGGGGGCAGTACTTC.

V is TRBV11-2 and J is TRBJ2-3; D is perhaps TRBD2 (5 bases). The V gene lost 0 bases and the J gene lost 8 bases, with 15 bases spanning the gap. CDR1 is SGHAT, CDR2 FQNNGV, per germline. This CDR3 is built from 15 residues. This CDR3 reads CASSLDSVRVSTQYF. CDR3 coding DNA: TGTGCCAGCAGCTTAGATAGTGTGAGGGTCTCTACGCAGTATTTT.

The gene calls are TRBV27 and TRBJ1-6; D is undetermined. CDR3 length equals 12 residues. V dropped 7 bases and J dropped 2 bases, with 3 bases sitting between them. CDR1 and CDR2 from the germline V gene are MNHEY and SMNVEV (reference sequence). As DNA, the CDR3 is TGTGCCAGCACGGCCTATAATTCACCCCTCCACTTT. Translating gives CASTAYNSPLHF.

This clone was detected only once. The chain has TRBV6-2 or TRBV6-3 and TRBJ2-7; D gene ambiguous. Germline assignment: CDR1 MNHEY and CDR2 SVGEGT. The CDR3 is made up of 15 amino acids. Trimming removed 2 bases from V and 0 bases from J, with 11 bases in between. The chain's CDR3 is CASSYGGPASYEQYF. In DNA form, the CDR3 reads TGTGCCAGCAGTTACGGCGGTCCCGCCTCCTACGAGCAGTACTTC.

The rearrangement links TRBV7-2 to TRBJ2-1; 7 bases line up with TRBD1. Trimming took 6 bases from V and 3 from J; bases not matched to a gene: 2. Germline values: CDR1 SGHTA, CDR2 FQGNSA. The CDR3 covers 13 residues. Here the CDR3 DNA reads TGTGCCAGCAGAAACAGGGGCTACAATGAGCAGTTCTTC. Translating gives CASRNRGYNEQFF.

The rearrangement links TRBV29-1 to TRBJ1-1, with D possibly being TRBD1 (6 bases). The CDR3 has 10 residues. Germline V CDR1 and CDR2: SQVTM, ANQGSEA. Trimming took off 6 bases at V and 10 bases at J, with 12 bases between the two ends. The CDR3 DNA sequence: TGCAGCGTCGGGACAAGTCGAGCTTTCTTT. Translated: CSVGTSRAFF.

CDR3 sequence: CASSYPRDSYEQYF. CDR3 in DNA: TGTGCCAGCAGTTACCCCCGGGACAGCTACGAGCAGTACTTC. The V gene is TRBV6-5, the J gene TRBJ2-7, with 7 positions matching TRBD1. The CDR3 length is 14 residues. Germline V CDR1 and CDR2: MNHEY, SVGAGI. Unmatched junction bases numbered 4, after V lost 2 bases and J lost 3 bases.

This clone is a singleton in its sample. The chain combines TRBV7-2 with TRBJ2-1, with TRBD2 matching 9 bases. V lost 3 bases, J lost 7 bases, and 13 bases stayed unmatched. This CDR3 has 17 residues. The germline V gene encodes CDR1 SGHTA and CDR2 FQGNSA. CDR3 loop: CASSLLGYSGSTNEQFF. CDR3 in DNA: TGTGCCAGCAGCTTGCTCGGTTATAGCGGGAGCACTAATGAGCAGTTCTTC. Based on the CDR3 plus reference TRBV7-2 and TRBJ2-1, the full variable domain is GAGVSQSPSNKVTEKGKDVELRCDPISGHTALYWYRQSLGQGLEFLIYFQGNSAPDKSGLPSDRFSAERTGGSVSTLTIQRTQQEDSAVYLCASSLLGYSGSTNEQFFGPGTRLTVL.

This chain joins TRBV10-1 and TRBJ2-7; D unresolved. Trimming shortened V by 4 bases and J by 2 bases, and 12 bases separated the two germline ends. There are 14 residues in the CDR3. Germline assignment: CDR1 WNHNN and CDR2 SYGVQD (reference sequence). In DNA form, the CDR3 reads TGCGCCAGCAGTGGAATACGGAGCCCCTACGAGCAGTACTTC. This encodes CASSGIRSPYEQYF.

The V gene is TRBV27, the J gene TRBJ2-6; 11 bases are a match to TRBD2. CDR1 MNHEY and CDR2 SMNVEV come from the germline V gene (reference sequence). This CDR3 is built from 17 residues. Unmatched junction bases numbered 9, after V lost 8 bases and J lost 3 bases. The CDR3 reads CASGQLAGEVGANVLTF. CDR3 DNA: TGTGCCAGCGGACAACTAGCGGGAGAGGTTGGGGCCAACGTCCTGACTTTC.

The gene calls are TRBV19 and TRBJ2-2; TRBD1 might be the D (5 bases). The CDR3 has 15 amino acids. Trimming took off 7 bases at V and 5 bases at J, with 17 bases between the two ends. Germline V CDR1 and CDR2: LNHDA, SQIVND (reference sequence). CDR3 sequence: CASKTGAIVTGELFF. Here the CDR3 DNA reads TGTGCCAGTAAAACTGGGGCTATCGTAACCGGGGAGCTGTTTTTT.

The rearrangement joins TRBV29-1 to TRBJ1-1; 8 bases line up with TRBD1. Trimming cost V 6 bases and J 0 bases; bases outside gene matches: 9. This CDR3 has 15 amino acids. The germline CDR1 and CDR2 sequences are SQVTM and ANQGSEA. This CDR3 is CSVAGTGKMNTEAFF. The DNA for the CDR3 is TGCAGCGTAGCTGGGACAGGAAAGATGAACACTGAAGCTTTCTTT.

The rearrangement joins TRBV3-1 (or the pseudogene TRBV3-2) to TRBJ2-2; 13 bases align to TRBD2. This CDR3 comprises 18 residues. CDR1 is LGHDT, CDR2 YNNKEL, per germline (reference sequence). V trimming: 0 bases; J trimming: 7 bases; junction bases outside the gene matches: 8. The CDR3 nucleotides read TGTGCCAGCAGCCAAGATTCGGGACTAGCGGGGTTTGGCGGGGAGCTGTTTTTT. Protein product: CASSQDSGLAGFGGELFF.

The V call is TRBV20-1, the J call TRBJ1-3; TRBD1 might be the D (5 bases). V lost 3 bases to trimming and J lost 0 bases, with 18 bases between them. This CDR3 is 17 amino acids long. CDR1 is DFQATT, CDR2 SNEGSKA, per germline (reference sequence). As DNA, the CDR3 is TGCAGTGCTAGTAGGGGCCCCAAGGGATACTCTGGAAACACCATATATTTT. Translated: CSASRGPKGYSGNTIYF.

V usage is TRBV28 and J usage is TRBJ2-7; 10 bases agree with TRBD1. Germline CDR1 and CDR2: MDHEN and SYDVKM. The V gene end was trimmed by 2 bases and the J gene end by 2 bases; junction bases not matched to a gene: 9. CDR3 length equals 17 residues. CDR3 loop: CASSLPPGTGETYEQYF. CDR3 coding DNA: TGTGCCAGCAGTTTACCGCCCGGGACAGGGGAAACCTACGAGCAGTACTTC.

This chain joins TRBV28 and TRBJ1-2; 10 nucleotides match TRBD1. This CDR3 is 15 amino acids long. V shed 5 bases, J shed 4 bases, and the junction held 7 bases outside the gene matches. Germline loops: CDR1 MDHEN, CDR2 SYDVKM. The CDR3 here is CASSDDRGLSYGYTF. As DNA, the CDR3 is TGTGCCAGCAGTGATGACAGGGGGCTTTCCTATGGCTACACCTTC.

This chain connects TRBV10-3 to TRBJ2-7; no firm D call. The CDR3 has 15 amino acids. Germline CDR1 reads ENHRY; CDR2 reads SYGVKD. Trimming shortened V by 0 bases and J by 2 bases, and 11 bases separated the two germline ends. This CDR3 reads CAISESPDTAYEQYF. The DNA for the CDR3 is TGTGCCATCAGTGAGTCACCTGATACGGCCTACGAGCAGTACTTC.

The V and J genes are TRBV20-1 and TRBJ1-4; perhaps TRBD1 as D (6 bases). Germline CDR1 and CDR2: DFQATT and SNEGSKA (reference sequence). Trimming shortened V by 3 bases and J by 3 bases, and 14 bases separated the two germline ends. The CDR3 is made up of 15 amino acids. The CDR3 region has the DNA TGCAGTGCTAGTAACCCAACAGGGCCTAATGAAAAACTGTTTTTT. Translating gives CSASNPTGPNEKLFF.